This TCR beta chain comes out of a study of CXCR3-negative and CXCR3-positive naive CD8 T cells. The germline CDR1 and CDR2 sequences are SGHNT and YENEEA. The CDR3 length is 18 residues. The study's findings and limits: Relative to CXCR3-negative naive cells, CXCR3-positive naive cells had more hydrophobic TRB CDR3s.

The authors made the TRB cDNA libraries by 5' RACE using UMI labels. TCRdb reprocessed the 5' RACE reads and reports one entry per CDR3 protein, with no DNA. The sample holds tens of thousands of distinct CDR3 sequences. As concerns this clonotype: Its antigen remains unidentified.

The sequenced sample was naive CXCR3+ CD8+ T cells from blood. As to subset: CD45RO-CCR7+CD27+CD95- naive CD8+ T cells expressing CXCR3 (TNR3+). The source of this sequence is a human donor in good health. Some clones in this sample may be carry-over from other donors' samples. The chain links TRBV11-3 to TRBJ2-1; the TRBD2 assignment by TCRdb is unverifiable without DNA. The CDR3: CASSSDRLASYSYNEQFF.